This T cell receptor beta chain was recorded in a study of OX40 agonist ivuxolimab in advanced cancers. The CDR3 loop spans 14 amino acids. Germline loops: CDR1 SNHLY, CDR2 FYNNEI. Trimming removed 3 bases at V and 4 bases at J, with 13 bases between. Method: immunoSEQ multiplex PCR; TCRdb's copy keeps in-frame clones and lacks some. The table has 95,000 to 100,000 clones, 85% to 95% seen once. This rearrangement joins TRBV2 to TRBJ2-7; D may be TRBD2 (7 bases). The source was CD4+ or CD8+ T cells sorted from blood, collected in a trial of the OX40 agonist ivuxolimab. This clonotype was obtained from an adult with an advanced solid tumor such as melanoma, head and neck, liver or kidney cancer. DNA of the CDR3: TGTGCCAGCAGTGACCCCGGGGGGCCATACGAGCAGTACGTC. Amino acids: CASSDPGGPYEQYV.